This TCR beta chain was documented in a study of blood T cell repertoires in COVID-19. There are 16 residues in the CDR3. The germline V gene has CDR1 SEHNR and CDR2 FQNEAQ (reference sequence). Trimming took 5 bases from V and 6 from J, leaving 20 bases between them. Clones were read by immunoSEQ multiplex PCR, and TCRdb kept only the in-frame ones, dropping some. The sample records approximately 290,000 clones, about 90% being singletons. The gene calls are TRBV7-9 and TRBJ2-1; D is perhaps TRBD1 (5 bases). Sequenced: peripheral blood. This sequence was found in a woman in her thirties with COVID-19, enrolled during active disease. CDR3 region: CASSPLGAELFNEQFF. CDR3 nucleotide sequence: TGTGCCAGCAGCCCTCTTGGGGCCGAGTTGTTCAATGAGCAGTTCTTC.